One sample yielded the 14 T cell receptor beta chains listed below, sequenced in a study of blood T cell repertoires in COVID-19. Clones were read by immunoSEQ multiplex PCR, and TCRdb kept only the in-frame ones, dropping some. The sample shows about 350,000 clones, around nine tenths of them seen only once. The sequenced material came from peripheral blood. Every receptor here comes from a woman between 55 and 75 years old with COVID-19, enrolled during active disease.

The J gene is TRBJ2-2, the V gene TRBV5-1; tentatively, D is TRBD2 (5 bases). Looked up from germline, CDR1 is SGHRS and CDR2 is YFSETQ. The CDR3 consists of 14 residues. Between the trimmed V and J ends, which lost 4 bases and 6 bases, there was a span of 13 bases. Here the CDR3 reads CASSRRPGAGELFF. The CDR3, as DNA: TGCGCCAGCAGCAGAAGACCCGGGGCCGGGGAGCTGTTTTTT.

This clone has more than one count but fewer than ten. The chain uses TRBV7-2 and TRBJ1-1; D call uncertain. The CDR3 runs 14 residues. Germline V gives CDR1 SGHTA, CDR2 FQGNSA. V lost 2 bases and J lost 5, with 12 bases in between. CDR3 DNA: TGTGCCAGCAGCTTATTCCCTACGGAGACTGAAGCTTTCTTT. It encodes CASSLFPTETEAFF.

As for this clone: In the same sample, other DNA sequences code for this CDR3. The J gene is TRBJ2-3, the V gene TRBV19, with 9 bases fitting TRBD2. The CDR3 is 14 residues long. J gave up 3 bases and V 5 bases, and 3 bases lay outside the gene matches. Germline-derived CDR1 and CDR2 are LNHDA and SQIVND (reference sequence). The CDR3 DNA is TGTGCCAGTAGTCGCGGGGGGGCGACAGATACGCAGTATTTT. Its protein is CASSRGGATDTQYF.

The chain recombines TRBV5-6 with TRBJ1-5; 7 positions agree with TRBD1. V lost 0 bases, J lost 4 bases, and 4 bases stayed unmatched. Germline V gene data show CDR1 as SGHDT and CDR2 as YYEEEE. The CDR3 extends over 15 amino acids. The chain's CDR3 is CASSLGGGMNQPQHF. The CDR3 bases are TGTGCCAGCAGCTTGGGAGGGGGCATGAATCAGCCCCAGCATTTT.

The rearrangement joins TRBV6-6 to TRBJ2-7; TRBD2 might be the D (5 bases). CDR3 length equals 15 residues. V lost 5 bases, J lost 5 bases, and 19 bases lay in between. Germline CDR1 MNHNY, CDR2 SVGAGI (reference sequence). CDR3 DNA sequence: TGTGCCAGCAGTCATGGACGGCCGGCGGGCCACGAGCAGTACTTC. The encoded protein is CASSHGRPAGHEQYF.

The chain joins TRBV6-1 to TRBJ1-5, with 12 bases that match TRBD1. Germline-derived CDR1 and CDR2 are MNHNS and SASEGT. The CDR3 is 16 amino acids. V was clipped by 4 bases and J by 4 bases; unmatched bases: 5. As DNA, the CDR3 is TGTGCCAGCAGTGGCCGGGACAGGGGGCGAAATCAGCCCCAGCATTTT. Amino acids: CASSGRDRGRNQPQHF.

A remark on this clone: In the same sample, other DNA sequences code for this CDR3. V gene TRBV5-1 combines with J gene TRBJ1-2, with 11 bases identical to TRBD1. The germline CDR1 and CDR2 sequences are SGHRS and YFSETQ. Losses at the gene ends were 4 bases for V and 6 bases for J; bases not matched to a gene: 5. This CDR3 spans 14 amino acids. The CDR3 DNA reads TGCGCCAGCAGCCTGGACAGGGGGCTAGATGGCTACACCTTC. Amino acid sequence: CASSLDRGLDGYTF.

The table lists this clone with a count of one. J is TRBJ1-2 and V is TRBV4-2, with D maybe TRBD1 (6 bases). The CDR3 extends over 15 amino acids. V was shortened by 1 base and J by 0 bases, with 9 bases between the two germline ends. The germline CDR1 and CDR2 sequences are LGHNA and YNFKEQ. The CDR3 protein is CASSQGDTSNYGYTF. The CDR3 DNA sequence: TGTGCCAGCAGCCAAGGGGACACCTCTAACTATGGCTACACCTTC.

The chain combines TRBV4-1 with TRBJ1-1, with D possibly TRBD1 on 5 matching bases. The CDR3 runs to 13 residues. Germline V gene lookup returns CDR1 MGHRA and CDR2 YSYEKL. V was clipped by 1 base and J by 7 bases, with 10 bases between them. The chain's CDR3 is CASSQGRQFEAFF. The CDR3 nucleotides are TGCGCCAGCAGCCAAGGCCGACAGTTTGAAGCTTTCTTT.

The V call is TRBV19, the J call TRBJ1-5, with D possibly matching TRBD1 (6 bases). The V gene lost 9 bases and the J gene lost 7 bases, with 16 bases spanning the gap. CDR1 LNHDA and CDR2 SQIVND come from the germline V gene (reference sequence). This CDR3 has 13 residues. In DNA, the CDR3 is TGTGCCAGCCAAGGGGGGGGCCGACAGCCCCAGCATTTT. This encodes CASQGGGRQPQHF.

A single count supports this clone. The chain combines TRBV6-6 with TRBJ1-2; D is undetermined. CDR1 and CDR2 from the germline V gene are MNHNY and SVGAGI (reference sequence). The CDR3 runs 13 residues. V lost 6 bases to trimming and J lost 6 bases, with 14 bases between them. CDR3 sequence (DNA): TGTGCCAGCAGCCGTGACACGGTTGATGGCTACACCTTC. Amino acid sequence: CASSRDTVDGYTF.

The CDR3 loop is CASKKRRGANEKLFF. In DNA, the CDR3 is TGTGCCAGCAAGAAACGTCGGGGGGCGAATGAAAAACTGTTTTTT. V usage is TRBV11-2 and J usage is TRBJ1-4, with D possibly matching TRBD1 (6 bases). Trimming cost V 7 bases and J 5 bases, with 17 bases left between them. The V gene's germline CDR1 is SGHAT and CDR2 FQNNGV. The length of the CDR3 is 15 residues.

The V gene is TRBV5-6, the J gene TRBJ1-4, with TRBD1 matching over 8 bases. Trimming removed 4 bases from V and 8 bases from J; junction bases left unmatched: 10. This CDR3 comprises 15 residues. Germline assignment: CDR1 SGHDT and CDR2 YYEEEE. The CDR3 loop is CASSRVDRDEEKLFF. CDR3 coding DNA: TGTGCCAGCAGCCGTGTGGACAGGGATGAGGAAAAACTGTTTTTT.

V and J are TRBV10-2 and TRBJ2-7, with 8 positions matching TRBD1. The CDR3 consists of 15 residues. Germline V gives CDR1 WSHSY, CDR2 SAAADI. The V and J ends lost 2 bases and 0 bases, in that order; junction bases with no gene match: 3. This CDR3 is CASSEIQGASYEQYF. The CDR3 DNA reads TGCGCCAGCAGTGAGATCCAGGGGGCCTCCTACGAGCAGTACTTC.